This T cell receptor (beta chain) originates from a study of cytomegalovirus exposure and HLA in healthy donors. Study-wide results and caveats: A classifier reportedly called cytomegalovirus status with high sensitivity and specificity. Many donors shared some public TCRs, even though most TCR sequences were rare.

Assay used: immunoSEQ multiplex PCR; TCRdb lists only in-frame clones, some missing. The repertoire holds about 170,000 clones, nearly 90% seen once, with 10% to 13% in the top ten. In this sample, this clone turned up once. No antigen is known for it. The sequenced sample was PBMCs. The sequence was obtained from a woman younger than 35 in good health and CMV-seropositive.

The CDR3 loop reads CASILLGNTEAFF. The CDR3 DNA follows: TGTGCCAGCATATTGCTAGGGAACACTGAAGCTTTCTTT. The V gene is TRBV7-9, the J gene TRBJ1-1; no clear D gene. Trimming removed 7 bases from V and 1 base from J, with 10 bases in between. Per the germline V gene, CDR1 is SEHNR and CDR2 is FQNEAQ (reference sequence). The CDR3 contains 13 residues.